This TCR beta chain was recovered during a study of early T cells in non-severe SARS-CoV-2 infection. This clonotype was counted ten times or more. Germline V gene sequence: CDR1 MNHEY, CDR2 SVGEGT. This CDR3 is built from 19 residues. Losses at the gene ends were 0 bases for V and 1 base for J; bases not matched to a gene: 6. TCRdb analysed the 5' RACE reads with MiXCR anew, one entry per CDR3 protein. The sample shows tens of thousands of distinct CDR3 sequences, about 10% of them seen only once. The sequence derives from an adult who was a healthcare worker with PCR-confirmed SARS-CoV-2 infection or an uninfected control (not recorded which). The source material was whole blood. The chain has TRBV6-2 or TRBV6-3 and TRBJ2-1, with 13 bases matching TRBD2. Written as DNA, the CDR3 is TGTGCCAGCAGTTACTCGGCGGGACTAGCGGGAAAATCCTACAATGAGCAGTTCTTC. Encoded protein: CASSYSAGLAGKSYNEQFF.